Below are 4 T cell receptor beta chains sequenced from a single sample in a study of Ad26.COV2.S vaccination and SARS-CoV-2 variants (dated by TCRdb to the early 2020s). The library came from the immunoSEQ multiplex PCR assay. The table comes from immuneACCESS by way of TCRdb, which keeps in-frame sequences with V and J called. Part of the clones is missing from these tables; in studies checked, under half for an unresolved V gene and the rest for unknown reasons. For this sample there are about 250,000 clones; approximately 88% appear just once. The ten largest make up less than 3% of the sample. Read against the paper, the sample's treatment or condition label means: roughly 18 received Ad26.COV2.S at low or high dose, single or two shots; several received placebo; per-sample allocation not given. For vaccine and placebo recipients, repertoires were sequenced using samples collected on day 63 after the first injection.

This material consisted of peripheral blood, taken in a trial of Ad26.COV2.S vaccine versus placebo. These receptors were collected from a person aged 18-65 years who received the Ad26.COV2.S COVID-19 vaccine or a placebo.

The CDR3 protein is CAWSSGSLAGGRETQYF. The CDR3 DNA sequence: TGTGCCTGGAGTTCCGGATCACTAGCGGGGGGGCGAGAGACCCAGTACTTC. The J gene is TRBJ2-5, the V gene TRBV30; 13 nucleotides align to TRBD2. The CDR3 has 17 residues. V lost 2 bases, J lost 4 bases, and 10 bases stayed unmatched. Germline V CDR1 and CDR2: GTSNPN, SVGIG (reference sequence).

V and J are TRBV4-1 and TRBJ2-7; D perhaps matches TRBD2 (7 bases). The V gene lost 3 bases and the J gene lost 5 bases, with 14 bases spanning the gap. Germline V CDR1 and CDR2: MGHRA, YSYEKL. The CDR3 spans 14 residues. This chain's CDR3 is CASSHPGGPDEQYF. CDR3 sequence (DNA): TGCGCCAGCAGCCACCCGGGGGGCCCAGACGAGCAGTACTTC.

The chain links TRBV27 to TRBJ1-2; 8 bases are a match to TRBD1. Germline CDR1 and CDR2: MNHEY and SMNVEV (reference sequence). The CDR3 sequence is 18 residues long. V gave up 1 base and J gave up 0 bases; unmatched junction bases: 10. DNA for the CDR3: TGTGCCAGCAGTTTATGGGGGGACAGGTCAATTCCTAACTATGGCTACACCTTC. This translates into CASSLWGDRSIPNYGYTF.

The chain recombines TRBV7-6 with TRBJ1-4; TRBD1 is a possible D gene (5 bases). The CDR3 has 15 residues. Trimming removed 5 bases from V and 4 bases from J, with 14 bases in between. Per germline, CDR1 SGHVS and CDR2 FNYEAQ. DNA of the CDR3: TGTGCCAGCAGCGGCCTGGGGCTGAATAATGAAAAACTGTTTTTT. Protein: CASSGLGLNNEKLFF.